One and the same sample provided the 19 T cell receptor beta chains below, sequenced in a study of control samples from healthy donors and cancer patients. The table came from immunoSEQ multiplex PCR; TCRdb's copy has only in-frame clones and leaves some out. The data contain some 120,000 clones, approximately 95% of them seen just once; the ten biggest clones take up around 3.6%. The sample was blood. The receptor set was obtained from a man aged 25 to 40 in good health.

The rearrangement links TRBV9 to TRBJ2-2, with no clear D. The CDR3 is 12 residues long. V was trimmed by 3 bases and J by 8 bases, leaving 8 bases between them. Germline-derived CDR1 and CDR2 are SGDLS and YYNGEE. CDR3 nucleotide sequence: TGTGCCAGCAGCGGGGTTAGGGGGGAGCTGTTTTTT. Protein product: CASSGVRGELFF.

The rearrangement links TRBV19 to TRBJ1-2, with a weak D call TRBD1 (6 bases). This CDR3 has 14 amino acids. Germline CDR1 and CDR2: LNHDA and SQIVND (reference sequence). V was cut by 6 bases and J by 4 bases, with 15 bases left in between. DNA of the CDR3: TGTGCCAGTAGAAAAACAGGGACTGTCTATGGCTACACCTTC. This codes for CASRKTGTVYGYTF. Drawing the rest from reference TRBV19 and TRBJ1-2, the complete variable domain is DGGITQSPKYLFRKEGQNVTLSCEQNLNHDAMYWYRQDPGQGLRLIYYSQIVNDFQKGDIAEGYSVSREKKESFPLTVTSAQKNPTAFYLCASRKTGTVYGYTFGSGTRLTVV.

The chain is built from TRBV18 and TRBJ2-7, with 7 positions matching TRBD2. V was clipped by 3 bases and J by 3 bases; unmatched bases: 5. Germline lookup yields CDR1 KGHSH and CDR2 LQKENI. This CDR3 is 14 amino acids long. The CDR3 coding sequence is TGTGCCAGCTCACCGGCGGCGGGGGACTACGAGCAGTACTTC. Its translation: CASSPAAGDYEQYF.

This chain connects TRBV29-1 to TRBJ2-7, with a weak D call TRBD2 (6 bases). The CDR3 runs to 14 residues. CDR1 and CDR2 from the germline V gene are SQVTM and ANQGSEA. V lost 3 bases to trimming and J lost 2 bases, with 14 bases between them. The CDR3 sequence is CSVELWGEPYEQYF. CDR3 in DNA: TGCAGCGTTGAGTTATGGGGGGAGCCCTACGAGCAGTACTTC.

This rearrangement joins TRBV7-9 to TRBJ1-4; D gene unclear. With 1 base removed from V and 0 bases from J, the gap between germline ends came to 9 bases. This CDR3 is 16 amino acids long. The germline gives CDR1 SEHNR, CDR2 FQNEAQ (reference sequence). CDR3 residues: CASSLGQTPTNEKLFF. CDR3 nucleotides: TGTGCCAGCAGCTTAGGGCAGACCCCAACTAATGAAAAACTGTTTTTT.

The V call is TRBV10-2, the J call TRBJ2-2, with 12 bases fitting TRBD1. CDR1 WSHSY and CDR2 SAAADI come from the germline V gene. The CDR3 totals 15 residues. Losses at the gene ends were 6 bases for V and 6 bases for J; bases not matched to a gene: 5. CDR3 sequence reads: CASSPRDRGPGELFF. The CDR3, as DNA: TGCGCCAGCAGCCCCCGGGACAGGGGGCCCGGGGAGCTGTTTTTT.

The V gene is TRBV30, the J gene TRBJ1-4; no reliable D call. Germline loops: CDR1 GTSNPN, CDR2 SVGIG (reference sequence). The CDR3 is 13 residues long. Trimming removed 4 bases from V and 0 bases from J, with 6 bases in between. The CDR3 DNA follows: TGTGCCTGGAAGCGGACAACTAATGAAAAACTGTTTTTT. Translating it yields CAWKRTTNEKLFF.

V usage is TRBV7-9 and J usage is TRBJ1-5; D uncertain. Trimming shortened V by 3 bases and J by 4 bases, and 13 bases separated the two germline ends. The CDR3 loop spans 15 amino acids. CDR1 is SEHNR and CDR2 is FQNEAQ in the germline V gene (reference sequence). The CDR3 sequence: CASSFGYGPNQPQHF. The CDR3 coding sequence is TGTGCCAGCAGCTTCGGGTATGGACCTAATCAGCCCCAGCATTTT.

This clone was seen a single time. As DNA, the CDR3 is TGTGCCAGCATGGCAGGGGGACCGTTTAATTCACCCCTCCACTTT. It translates to CASMAGGPFNSPLHF. The rearrangement uses TRBV2 and TRBJ1-6; TRBD1 aligns across 7 bases. V shed 7 bases, J shed 6 bases, and the junction held 9 bases outside the gene matches. The germline gives CDR1 SNHLY, CDR2 FYNNEI. There are 15 residues in the CDR3.

V is TRBV3-1 (or the pseudogene TRBV3-2) and J is TRBJ2-5; TRBD1 or TRBD2 may be the D gene (5 bases each). The germline V and J ends were trimmed by 4 bases and 5 bases, with 20 bases remaining between them. The CDR3 has 16 amino acids. Germline values: CDR1 LGHDT, CDR2 YNNKEL (reference sequence). Here the CDR3 reads CASSRPAGTARETQYF. CDR3 coding DNA: TGTGCCAGCAGCCGCCCCGCCGGGACCGCAAGGGAGACCCAGTACTTC.

The chain joins TRBV6-2 or TRBV6-3 to TRBJ2-1; 12 nucleotides line up with TRBD1. V dropped 6 bases and J dropped 12; count of bases not matched to a gene: 3. Germline V CDR1 and CDR2: MNHEY, SVGEGT. This CDR3 region has 12 residues. The CDR3 sequence is CASSRDRGRQFF. In DNA form, the CDR3 reads TGTGCCAGCAGCCGGGACAGGGGGCGGCAGTTCTTC.

This chain connects TRBV6-4 to TRBJ1-2; tentative D call: TRBD1 (5 bases). The CDR3 has 18 amino acids. Germline V gene data show CDR1 as MRHNA and CDR2 as SNTAGT. The V end was cut by 2 bases, the J end by 4 bases, with 23 bases between. The CDR3 DNA reads as TGTGCCAGCAGTGACCATGCCCGCCGGGGACTGGGGTTCTATGGCTACACCTTC. The encoded protein is CASSDHARRGLGFYGYTF.

This sequence joins TRBV28 and TRBJ1-2; D uncertain. CDR3 length equals 14 residues. V gave up 7 bases and J gave up 5 bases, with 17 bases separating them. Looked up from germline, CDR1 is MDHEN and CDR2 is SYDVKM. CDR3 sequence (DNA): TGTGCCAGCACCCCCGGAGCGGGCCCTTATGGCTACACCTTC. This gives the protein CASTPGAGPYGYTF.

This clone was recorded once. The J gene is TRBJ2-1, the V gene TRBV10-1, with 10 positions matching TRBD2. CDR3 length equals 15 residues. Germline CDR1 WNHNN, CDR2 SYGVQD (reference sequence). J was trimmed by 8 bases and V by 5 bases; bases with no gene match: 9. The CDR3 nucleotides are TGCGCCAGCAGTTCAGCGGGGGGGCCATCCGATGAGCAGTTCTTC. Protein product: CASSSAGGPSDEQFF.

This chain connects TRBV7-2 to TRBJ2-2; TRBD1 is a possible D gene (6 bases). The CDR3 sequence is 15 residues long. CDR1 is SGHTA and CDR2 is FQGNSA in the germline V gene. V was cut by 2 bases and J by 4 bases, with 11 bases left in between. The CDR3 loop reads CASSLWGQGTGELFF. The CDR3, as DNA: TGTGCCAGCAGCTTATGGGGGCAAGGCACCGGGGAGCTGTTTTTT.

The chain carries TRBV7-9 and TRBJ1-1, with D maybe TRBD1 (6 bases). Germline lookup yields CDR1 SEHNR and CDR2 FQNEAQ (reference sequence). The V gene lost 5 bases and the J gene lost 5 bases, with 21 bases spanning the gap. The CDR3 spans 16 residues. Written as DNA, the CDR3 is TGTGCCAGCAGCACTCTACAGGGTAGGGTGACTACTGAAGCTTTCTTT. Its translation: CASSTLQGRVTTEAFF.

The chain recombines TRBV6-2 or TRBV6-3 with TRBJ1-1; D gene unclear. V lost 0 bases and J lost 1, with 12 bases in between. Germline V lookup: CDR1 MNHEY, CDR2 SVGEGT. The length of the CDR3 is 16 residues. CDR3 sequence (DNA): TGTGCCAGCAGTTACTCTCCGGGGAGCCCGAACACTGAAGCTTTCTTT. The encoded protein is CASSYSPGSPNTEAFF.

The chain recombines TRBV2 with TRBJ1-1; D is uncertain. Germline V gives CDR1 SNHLY, CDR2 FYNNEI. V lost 4 bases and J lost 3, with 9 bases in between. This CDR3 region has 13 residues. The CDR3 DNA is TGTGCCAGCAGTGCCCGGGCGGACACTGAAGCTTTCTTT. Translating it yields CASSARADTEAFF.

This chain links TRBV4-1 with TRBJ1-5, with D hard to call. The CDR3 has 17 amino acids. V was shortened by 2 bases and J by 0 bases, with 14 bases between the two germline ends. Germline values: CDR1 MGHRA, CDR2 YSYEKL. The CDR3 reads CASSQLEVGYSNQPQHF. CDR3 sequence (DNA): TGCGCCAGCAGCCAATTAGAGGTGGGATATAGCAATCAGCCCCAGCATTTT.